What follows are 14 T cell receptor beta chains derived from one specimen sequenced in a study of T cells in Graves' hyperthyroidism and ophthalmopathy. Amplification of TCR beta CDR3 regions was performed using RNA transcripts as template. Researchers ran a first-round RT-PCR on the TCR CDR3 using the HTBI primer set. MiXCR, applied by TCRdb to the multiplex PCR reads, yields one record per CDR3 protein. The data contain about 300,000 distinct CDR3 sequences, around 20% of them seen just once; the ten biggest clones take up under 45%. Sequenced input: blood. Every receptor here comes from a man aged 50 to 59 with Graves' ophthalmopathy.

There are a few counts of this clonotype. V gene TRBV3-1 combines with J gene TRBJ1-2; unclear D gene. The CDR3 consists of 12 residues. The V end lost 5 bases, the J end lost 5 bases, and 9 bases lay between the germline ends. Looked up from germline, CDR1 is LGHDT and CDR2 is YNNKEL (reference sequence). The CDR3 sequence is CASSEGRYGYTF. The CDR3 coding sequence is TGTGCCAGCAGCGAAGGGAGGTATGGCTACACCTTC.

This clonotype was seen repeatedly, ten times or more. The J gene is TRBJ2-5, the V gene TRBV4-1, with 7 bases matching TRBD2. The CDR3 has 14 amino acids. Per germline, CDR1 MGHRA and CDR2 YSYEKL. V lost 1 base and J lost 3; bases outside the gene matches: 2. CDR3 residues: CASSQGRGEETQYF. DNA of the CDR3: TGCGCCAGCAGCCAAGGCCGGGGGGAAGAGACCCAGTACTTC.

As DNA, the CDR3 is TGTGCCAGCAGCCCAGGGGGAGGGGGGAACGAGCAGTACTTC. This encodes CASSPGGGGNEQYF. V is TRBV7-9 and J is TRBJ2-7; D tentatively reads TRBD1 or TRBD2 (7 bases each). This CDR3 comprises 14 residues. V dropped 5 bases and J dropped 5 bases, with 16 bases sitting between them. Germline-derived CDR1 and CDR2 are SEHNR and FQNEAQ (reference sequence).

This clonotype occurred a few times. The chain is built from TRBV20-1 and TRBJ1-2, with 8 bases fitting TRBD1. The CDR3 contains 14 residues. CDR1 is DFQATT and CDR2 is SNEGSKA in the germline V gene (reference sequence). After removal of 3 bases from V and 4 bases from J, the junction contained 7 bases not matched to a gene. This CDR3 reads CSASPGGAGYGYTF. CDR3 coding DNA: TGCAGTGCTAGCCCAGGGGGCGCAGGCTATGGCTACACCTTC.

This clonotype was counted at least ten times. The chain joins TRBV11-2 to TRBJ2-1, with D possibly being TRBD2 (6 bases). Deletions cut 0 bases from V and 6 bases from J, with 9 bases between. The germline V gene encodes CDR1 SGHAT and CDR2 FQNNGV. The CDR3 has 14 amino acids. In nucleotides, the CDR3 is TGTGCCAGCAGCTTAGAGCGGGATTTCAATGAGCAGTTCTTC. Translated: CASSLERDFNEQFF.

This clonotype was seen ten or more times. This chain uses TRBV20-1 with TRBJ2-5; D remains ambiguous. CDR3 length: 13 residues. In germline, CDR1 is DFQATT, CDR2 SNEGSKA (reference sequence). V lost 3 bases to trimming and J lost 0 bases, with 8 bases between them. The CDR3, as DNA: TGCAGTGCTAGCCCCAACAACCAAGAGACCCAGTACTTC. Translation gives CSASPNNQETQYF.

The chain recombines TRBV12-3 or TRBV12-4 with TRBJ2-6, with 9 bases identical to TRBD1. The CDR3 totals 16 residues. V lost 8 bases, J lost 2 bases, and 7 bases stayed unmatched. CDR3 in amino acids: CASGGTGFTGANVLTF. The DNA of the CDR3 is TGTGCCAGCGGTGGGACAGGGTTTACTGGGGCCAACGTCCTGACTTTC.

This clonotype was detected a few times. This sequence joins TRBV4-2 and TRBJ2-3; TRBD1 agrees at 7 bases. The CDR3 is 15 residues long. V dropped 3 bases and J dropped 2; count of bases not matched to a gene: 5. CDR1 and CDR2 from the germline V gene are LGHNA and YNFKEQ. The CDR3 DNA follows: TGTGCCAGCAGCCATGGGGACAGCTTCACAGATACGCAGTATTTT. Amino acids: CASSHGDSFTDTQYF.

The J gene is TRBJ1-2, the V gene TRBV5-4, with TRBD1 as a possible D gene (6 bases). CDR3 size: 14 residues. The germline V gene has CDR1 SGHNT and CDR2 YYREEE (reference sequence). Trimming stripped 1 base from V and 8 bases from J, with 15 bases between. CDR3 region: CASSLSGARQGYTF. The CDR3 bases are TGTGCCAGCAGCTTGTCGGGGGCGCGTCAGGGCTACACCTTC.

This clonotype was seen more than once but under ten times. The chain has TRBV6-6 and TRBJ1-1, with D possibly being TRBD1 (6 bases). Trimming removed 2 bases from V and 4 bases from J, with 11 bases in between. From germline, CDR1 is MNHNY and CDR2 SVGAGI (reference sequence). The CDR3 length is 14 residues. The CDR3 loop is CASSYVSGVTEAFF. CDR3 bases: TGTGCCAGCAGTTACGTTTCAGGGGTCACTGAAGCTTTCTTT.

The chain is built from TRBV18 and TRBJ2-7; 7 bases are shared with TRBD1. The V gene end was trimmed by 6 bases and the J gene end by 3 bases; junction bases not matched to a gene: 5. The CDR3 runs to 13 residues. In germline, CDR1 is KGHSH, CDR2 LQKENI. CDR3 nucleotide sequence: TGTGCCAGCTCTATCGACAGGGTCTACGAGCAGTACTTC. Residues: CASSIDRVYEQYF.

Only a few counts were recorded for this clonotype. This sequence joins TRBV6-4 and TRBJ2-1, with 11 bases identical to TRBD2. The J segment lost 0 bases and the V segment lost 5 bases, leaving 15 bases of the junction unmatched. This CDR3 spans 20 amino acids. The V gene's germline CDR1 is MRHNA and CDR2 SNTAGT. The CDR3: CASSPVSGLAGRSSYNEQFF. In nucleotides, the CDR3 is TGTGCCAGCAGTCCCGTCAGTGGACTAGCGGGTAGAAGCTCCTACAATGAGCAGTTCTTC.

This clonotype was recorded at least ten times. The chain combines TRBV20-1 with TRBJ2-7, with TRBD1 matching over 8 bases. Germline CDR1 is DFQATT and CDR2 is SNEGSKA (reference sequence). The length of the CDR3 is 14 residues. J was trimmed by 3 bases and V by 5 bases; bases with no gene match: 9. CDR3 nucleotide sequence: TGCAGTGCTGAGGACAGGGTCCTTAACTACGAGCAGTACTTC. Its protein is CSAEDRVLNYEQYF.

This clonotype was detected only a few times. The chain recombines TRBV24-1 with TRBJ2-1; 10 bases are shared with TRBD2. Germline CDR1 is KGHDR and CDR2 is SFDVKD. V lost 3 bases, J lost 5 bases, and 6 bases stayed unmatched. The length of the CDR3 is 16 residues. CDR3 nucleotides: TGTGCCACCAGTGATCCCCGGACTAGCGGAAACAATGAGCAGTTCTTC. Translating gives CATSDPRTSGNNEQFF.